The rows below give T cell receptor beta chains drawn from one sample of a study of identical twins. TCRdb re-analysed the 5' RACE reads in MiXCR, keeping a single row per CDR3 protein. Of 200,000 to 250,000 distinct CDR3 sequences listed, about 6.7% are singletons. This sample also belongs to another study, concerning T cells expressing NK-cell markers.

What was sequenced was CD8+ T cells sorted from blood. The source of these receptors is a young woman in good health. Each CDR3 is given with its conserved first and last residue. The order of the fields is J gene, clone size, V gene, D gene, CDR3 protein, CDR3 DNA. The D gene is left open where the match is weak. Not every row has a clone size; where given, it reads once, few, many or a size class.

TRBJ2-7 | NA | TRBV19 | NA | CASSYASTAEQYF | TGTGCCAGTAGTTATGCTTCAACCGCCGAGCAGTACTTC
TRBJ1-2 | few | TRBV2 | NA | CASLSDYGYTF | TGTGCCAGTCTTTCGGACTATGGCTACACCTTC
TRBJ1-1 | NA | TRBV20-1 | NA | CSAREGLSTEAFF | TGCAGTGCTAGAGAGGGTTTGAGTACTGAAGCTTTCTTT
TRBJ1-2 | few | TRBV5-1 | NA | CASSPGRANYGYTF | TGCGCCAGCAGCCCGGGACGGGCTAACTATGGCTACACCTTC
TRBJ2-7 | few | TRBV11-2 | TRBD1 | CASSLERQGAYEQYF | TGTGCCAGCAGCTTAGAAAGACAGGGGGCCTACGAGCAGTACTTC
TRBJ2-3 | NA | TRBV19 | NA | CASRQGYRADTQYF | TGTGCCAGTAGGCAGGGTTACCGGGCAGATACGCAGTATTTT
TRBJ2-2 | few | TRBV3-1 | NA | CASSQVILNTGELFF | TGTGCCAGCAGCCAAGTCATACTGAACACCGGGGAGCTGTTTTTT
TRBJ2-1 | many | TRBV11-2 | TRBD2 | CASSLAGLKQFF | TGTGCCAGCAGCTTAGCGGGACTAAAGCAGTTCTTC
TRBJ2-3 | few | TRBV29-1 | NA | CSASYRTDTQYF | TGCAGCGCGAGCTATCGCACAGATACGCAGTATTTT
TRBJ2-7 | NA | TRBV19 | NA | CASSAGGSRYEQYF | TGTGCCAGTAGTGCAGGGGGGAGTCGATACGAGCAGTACTTC
TRBJ2-3 | many | TRBV5-6 | NA | CASSLIEDTQYF | TGTGCCAGCAGCCTGATCGAAGATACGCAGTATTTT
TRBJ2-7 | few | TRBV7-8 | NA | CASSSTRYPGYYEQYF | TGTGCCAGCAGCTCAACACGATACCCGGGATACTACGAGCAGTACTTC
TRBJ1-2 | many | TRBV12-3/TRBV12-4 | NA | CASTPSGGDWNGYTF | TGTGCCAGCACCCCCTCCGGGGGGGATTGGAATGGCTACACCTTC
TRBJ1-6 | many | TRBV12-3/TRBV12-4 | NA | CASSIGMVPLHF | TGTGCCAGCAGCATCGGAATGGTACCCCTCCACTTT
TRBJ1-3 | NA | TRBV3-1 | NA | CASCQPTGPSTPGSPSDF | TGTGCCTCCTGCCAACCGACGGGTCCCTCTACGCCGGGTAGCCCCTCTGATTTT
TRBJ1-1 | few | TRBV6-2/TRBV6-3 | NA | CASSYRRLMNTEAFF | TGTGCCAGCAGTTACAGGCGGCTTATGAACACTGAAGCTTTCTTT
TRBJ2-5 | NA | TRBV7-6 | NA | CASSAPGGPVETQYF | TGTGCCAGCAGCGCGCCGGGGGGCCCCGTAGAGACCCAGTACTTC
TRBJ2-2 | NA | TRBV30 | NA | CAWSAQRRDTGELFF | TGTGCCTGGAGTGCCCAGCGGAGAGACACCGGGGAGCTGTTTTTT
TRBJ2-5 | many | TRBV20-1 | TRBD2 | CSARDPIAGGPQETQYF | TGCAGTGCTAGAGATCCTATAGCGGGGGGGCCTCAAGAGACCCAGTACTTC
TRBJ1-4 | few | TRBV4-3 | NA | CASSQGQGHEKLFF | TGCGCCAGCAGCCAGGGGCAGGGACATGAAAAACTGTTTTTT
TRBJ1-1 | NA | TRBV25-1 | NA | CASSDYSHTEAFF | TGTGCCAGCAGTGATTACAGCCACACTGAAGCTTTCTTT
TRBJ2-5 | few | TRBV2 | NA | CASSDGTQETQYF | TGTGCCAGCAGTGACGGAACCCAAGAGACCCAGTACTTC
TRBJ1-4 | many | TRBV12-5 | NA | CASGLAPNEKLFF | TGTGCTAGTGGTTTGGCCCCTAATGAAAAACTGTTTTTT
TRBJ1-2 | few | TRBV12-5 | NA | CASGTLGPAGGYTF | TGTGCTAGTGGTACCCTGGGCCCTGCGGGAGGCTACACCTTC
TRBJ2-5 | few | TRBV20-1 | NA | CSARLPYVDGGTQYF | TGCAGTGCTAGACTCCCCTATGTTGACGGCGGGACCCAGTACTTC
TRBJ2-7 | few | TRBV12-3/TRBV12-4 | NA | CASSPEGGRLVQYF | TGTGCCAGCAGCCCCGAGGGCGGGCGTTTAGTGCAGTACTTC
TRBJ2-7 | many | TRBV20-1 | NA | CSAHRQDTYEQYF | TGCAGTGCCCATCGCCAGGACACCTACGAGCAGTACTTC
TRBJ1-1 | many | TRBV7-2 | TRBD1 | CASSLGGLTEAFF | TGTGCCAGCAGCCTAGGGGGCTTGACTGAAGCTTTCTTT
TRBJ2-1 | few | TRBV5-1 | TRBD1 | CASSWTGTAYNEQFF | TGCGCCAGCAGCTGGACCGGGACAGCCTACAATGAGCAGTTCTTC
TRBJ2-7 | many | TRBV29-1 | NA | CSVEDRGGGGDEQYF | TGCAGCGTTGAAGATCGTGGGGGAGGGGGTGACGAGCAGTACTTC
TRBJ2-7 | NA | TRBV7-9 | TRBD1 | CASSAGSRGTGAREQYF | TGTGCCAGCAGCGCAGGTAGTCGGGGGACAGGGGCGAGGGAGCAGTACTTC
TRBJ2-3 | few | TRBV5-1 | NA | CASSSFNPTDTQYF | TGCGCCAGCAGCTCCTTCAATCCCACAGATACGCAGTATTTT
TRBJ2-7 | NA | TRBV27 | TRBD1 | CASSLSGQSYEQYF | TGTGCCAGCAGTTTATCGGGACAGAGCTACGAGCAGTACTTC
TRBJ2-3 | few | TRBV27 | NA | CASSLSGSTDTQYF | TGTGCCAGCAGTTTAAGCGGGAGCACAGATACGCAGTATTTT
TRBJ2-7 | few | TRBV19 | TRBD1 | CASSIRTGPYEQYF | TGTGCCAGTAGTATTAGGACAGGTCCCTACGAGCAGTACTTC
TRBJ2-5 | NA | TRBV20-1 | NA | CSAETWEQETQYF | TGCAGTGCAGAGACTTGGGAGCAAGAGACCCAGTACTTC
TRBJ1-2 | NA | TRBV5-1 | NA | CASSFSGFYGYTF | TGCGCCAGCAGCTTCTCGGGGTTTTATGGCTACACCTTC
TRBJ2-1 | few | TRBV7-9 | NA | CASSDNWSGYNEQFF | TGTGCCAGCAGCGACAACTGGTCCGGGTACAATGAGCAGTTCTTC
TRBJ2-1 | many | TRBV12-3/TRBV12-4 | NA | CASSPILGLAGDEQFF | TGTGCCAGCAGTCCAATCCTTGGGCTAGCCGGCGATGAGCAGTTCTTC
TRBJ1-5 | few | TRBV6-6 | NA | CATGGGQPQHF | TGTGCCACCGGCGGGGGCCAGCCCCAGCATTTT
TRBJ1-5 | NA | TRBV7-2 | NA | CASSLWGGNQPQHF | TGTGCCAGCAGCTTATGGGGTGGCAATCAGCCCCAGCATTTT
TRBJ2-1 | NA | TRBV6-1 | TRBD2 | CASTSIGGGREQFF | TGTGCCAGCACCTCTATTGGGGGGGGTCGGGAGCAGTTCTTC
TRBJ2-1 | NA | TRBV4-3 | NA | CASSQDSGEYNEQFF | TGCGCCAGCAGCCAAGATTCGGGAGAATACAATGAGCAGTTCTTC
TRBJ2-1 | many | TRBV9 | NA | CASSSRGYNEQFF | TGTGCCAGCAGCTCCCGGGGCTACAATGAGCAGTTCTTC
TRBJ2-5 | many | TRBV3-1 | NA | CASNMGLYQEAQYF | TGTGCCAGCAACATGGGACTGTACCAAGAGGCCCAGTACTTC
TRBJ2-6 | NA | TRBV6-1 | NA | CASSIISGANVLTF | TGTGCCAGCAGCATAATCTCTGGGGCCAACGTCCTGACTTTC
TRBJ2-7 | NA | TRBV2 | TRBD2 | CASRGLAGLNYEQYF | TGTGCCAGCAGGGGACTAGCGGGACTTAACTACGAGCAGTACTTC
TRBJ2-2 | few | TRBV6-5 | NA | CASSYGSRELFF | TGTGCCAGCAGTTACGGCTCCCGGGAGCTGTTTTTT